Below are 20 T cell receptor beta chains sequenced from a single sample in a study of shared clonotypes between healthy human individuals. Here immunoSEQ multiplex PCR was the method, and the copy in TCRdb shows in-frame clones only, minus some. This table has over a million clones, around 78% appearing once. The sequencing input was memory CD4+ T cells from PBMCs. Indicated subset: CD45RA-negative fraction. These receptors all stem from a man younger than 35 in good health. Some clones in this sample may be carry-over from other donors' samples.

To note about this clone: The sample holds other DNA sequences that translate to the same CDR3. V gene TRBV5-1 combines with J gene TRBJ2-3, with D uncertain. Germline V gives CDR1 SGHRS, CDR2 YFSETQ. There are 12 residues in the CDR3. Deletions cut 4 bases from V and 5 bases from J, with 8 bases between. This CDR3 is CASSPRGDTQYF. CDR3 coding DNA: TGCGCCAGCAGCCCCCGCGGAGATACGCAGTATTTT.

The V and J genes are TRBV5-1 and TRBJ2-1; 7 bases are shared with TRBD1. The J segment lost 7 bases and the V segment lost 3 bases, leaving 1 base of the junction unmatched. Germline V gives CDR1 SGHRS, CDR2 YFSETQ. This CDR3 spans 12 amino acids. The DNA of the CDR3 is TGCGCCAGCAGCTCGACAGGGAATGAGCAGTTCTTC. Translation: CASSSTGNEQFF.

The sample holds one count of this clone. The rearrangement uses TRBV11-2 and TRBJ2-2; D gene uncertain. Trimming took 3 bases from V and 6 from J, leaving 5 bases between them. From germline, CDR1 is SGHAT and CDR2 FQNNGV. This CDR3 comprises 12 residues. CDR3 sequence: CASSFGPGELFF. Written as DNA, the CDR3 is TGTGCCAGCAGCTTCGGGCCCGGGGAGCTGTTTTTT.

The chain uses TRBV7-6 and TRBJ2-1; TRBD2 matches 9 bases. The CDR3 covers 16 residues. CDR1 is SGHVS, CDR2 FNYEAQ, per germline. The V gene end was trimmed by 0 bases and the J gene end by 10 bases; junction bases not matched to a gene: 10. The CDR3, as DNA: TGTGCCAGCAGCTTAGCGCCTAGCGGGGCTACAACGGAGCAGTTCTTC. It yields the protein CASSLAPSGATTEQFF.

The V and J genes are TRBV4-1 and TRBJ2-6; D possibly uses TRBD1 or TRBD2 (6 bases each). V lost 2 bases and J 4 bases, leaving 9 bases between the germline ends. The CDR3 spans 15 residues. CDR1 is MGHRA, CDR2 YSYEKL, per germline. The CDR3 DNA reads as TGCGCCAGCAGCCAAAGGGGGGCCGGGGCCAACGTCCTGACTTTC. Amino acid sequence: CASSQRGAGANVLTF.

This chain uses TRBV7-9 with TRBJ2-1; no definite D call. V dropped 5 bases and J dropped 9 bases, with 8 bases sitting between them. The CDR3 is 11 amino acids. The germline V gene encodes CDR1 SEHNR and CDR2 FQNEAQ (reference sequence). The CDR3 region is CASSPGIEQFF. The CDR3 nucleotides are TGTGCCAGCAGCCCGGGCATTGAGCAGTTCTTC.

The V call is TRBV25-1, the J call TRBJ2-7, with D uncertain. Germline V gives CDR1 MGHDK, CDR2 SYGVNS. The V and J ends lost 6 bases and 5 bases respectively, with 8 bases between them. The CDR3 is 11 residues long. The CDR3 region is CASRTLNEQYF. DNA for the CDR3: TGTGCCAGCAGAACTCTCAACGAGCAGTACTTC.

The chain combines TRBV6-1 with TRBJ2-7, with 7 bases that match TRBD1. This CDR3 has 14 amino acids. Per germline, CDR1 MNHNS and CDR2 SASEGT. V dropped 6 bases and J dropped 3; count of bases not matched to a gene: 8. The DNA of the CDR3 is TGTGCCAGCAGCCGACAGGGAGTTAACTACGAGCAGTACTTC. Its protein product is CASSRQGVNYEQYF.

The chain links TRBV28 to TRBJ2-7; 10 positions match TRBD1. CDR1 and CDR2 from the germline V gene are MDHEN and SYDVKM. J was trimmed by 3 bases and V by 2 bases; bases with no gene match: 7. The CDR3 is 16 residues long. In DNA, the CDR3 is TGTGCCAGCAGTTTAATAGGACAGGGGGGAGGCTACGAGCAGTACTTC. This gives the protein CASSLIGQGGGYEQYF. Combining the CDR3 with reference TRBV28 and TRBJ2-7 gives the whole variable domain DVKVTQSSRYLVKRTGEKVFLECVQDMDHENMFWYRQDPGLGLRLIYFSYDVKMKEKGDIPEGYSVSREKKERFSLILESASTNQTSMYLCASSLIGQGGGYEQYFGPGTRLTVT.

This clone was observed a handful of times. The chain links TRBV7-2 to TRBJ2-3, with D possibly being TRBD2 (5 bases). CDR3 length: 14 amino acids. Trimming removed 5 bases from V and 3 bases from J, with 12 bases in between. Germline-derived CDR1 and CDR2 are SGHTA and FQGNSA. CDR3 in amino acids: CASSPTRGTDTQYF. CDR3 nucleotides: TGTGCCAGCAGCCCGACCCGGGGAACAGATACGCAGTATTTT.

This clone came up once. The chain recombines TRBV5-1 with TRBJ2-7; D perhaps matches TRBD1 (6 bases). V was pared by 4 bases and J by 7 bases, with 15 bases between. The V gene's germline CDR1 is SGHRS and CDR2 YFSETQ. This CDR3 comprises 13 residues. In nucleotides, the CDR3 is TGCGCCAGCAGCCCGGGACACCCCCTGGAGCAGTACTTC. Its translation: CASSPGHPLEQYF.

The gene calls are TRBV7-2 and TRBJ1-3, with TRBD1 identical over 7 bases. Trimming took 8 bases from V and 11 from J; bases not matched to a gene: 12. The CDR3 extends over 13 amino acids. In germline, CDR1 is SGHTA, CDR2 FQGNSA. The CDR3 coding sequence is TGTGCCAGCGGGAGGGACAGCGTGGAGGCCATATATTTT. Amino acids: CASGRDSVEAIYF.

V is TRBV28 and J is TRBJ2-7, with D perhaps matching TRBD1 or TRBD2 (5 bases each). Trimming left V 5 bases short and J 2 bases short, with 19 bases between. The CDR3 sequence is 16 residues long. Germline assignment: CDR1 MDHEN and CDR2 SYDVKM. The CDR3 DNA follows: TGTGCCAGCAGTGGGGGAGCGCTCCCCGGGACCTACGAGCAGTACTTC. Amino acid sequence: CASSGGALPGTYEQYF.

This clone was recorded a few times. CDR3 DNA: TGTGCCAGCAGCTGGGGGGGAGTGATTTTCTTT. Its protein is CASSWGGVIFF. The chain carries TRBV13 and TRBJ1-1, with D possibly matching TRBD1 (5 bases). Trimming left V 4 bases short and J 13 bases short, with 13 bases between. The CDR3 length is 11 residues. The germline V gene encodes CDR1 PRHDT and CDR2 FYEKMQ (reference sequence).

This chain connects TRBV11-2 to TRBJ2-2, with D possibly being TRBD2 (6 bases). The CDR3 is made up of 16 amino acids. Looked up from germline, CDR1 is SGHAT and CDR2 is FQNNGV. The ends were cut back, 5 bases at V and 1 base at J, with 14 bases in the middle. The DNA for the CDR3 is TGTGCCAGCAGCCCCGGTGGTAGCGGGAACACCGGGGAGCTGTTTTTT. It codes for CASSPGGSGNTGELFF.

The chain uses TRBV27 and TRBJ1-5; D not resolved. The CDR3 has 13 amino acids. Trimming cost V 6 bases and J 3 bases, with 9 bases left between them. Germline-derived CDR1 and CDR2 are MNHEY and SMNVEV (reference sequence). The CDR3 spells CASRRSYNQPQHF. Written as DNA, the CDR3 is TGTGCCAGCAGGAGAAGCTACAATCAGCCCCAGCATTTT.

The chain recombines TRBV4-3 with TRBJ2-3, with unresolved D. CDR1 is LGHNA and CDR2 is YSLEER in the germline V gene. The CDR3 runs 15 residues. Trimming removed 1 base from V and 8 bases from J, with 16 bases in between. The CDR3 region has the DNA TGCGCCAGCAGCCAAGTAACTCTAGGGCCTGGTACGCAGTATTTT. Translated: CASSQVTLGPGTQYF.

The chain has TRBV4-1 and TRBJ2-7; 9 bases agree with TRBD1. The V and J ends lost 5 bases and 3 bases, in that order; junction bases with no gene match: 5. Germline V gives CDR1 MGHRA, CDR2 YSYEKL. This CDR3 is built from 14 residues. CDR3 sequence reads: CASSTGTGIYEQYF. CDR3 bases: TGCGCCAGCAGCACCGGGACAGGGATCTACGAGCAGTACTTC.

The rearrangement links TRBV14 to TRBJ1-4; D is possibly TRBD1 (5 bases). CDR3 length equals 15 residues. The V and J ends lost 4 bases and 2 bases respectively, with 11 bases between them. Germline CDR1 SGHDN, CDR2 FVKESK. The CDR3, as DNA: TGTGCCAGCAGCCCCTTCGGGACTACTAATGAAAAACTGTTTTTT. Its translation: CASSPFGTTNEKLFF.

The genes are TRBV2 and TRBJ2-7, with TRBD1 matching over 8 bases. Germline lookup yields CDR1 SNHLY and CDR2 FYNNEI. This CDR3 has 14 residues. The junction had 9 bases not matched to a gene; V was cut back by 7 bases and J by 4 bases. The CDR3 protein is CASTRQGARYEQYF. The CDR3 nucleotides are TGTGCCAGCACAAGGCAGGGGGCGAGGTACGAGCAGTACTTC.